This entry lists 25 T cell receptor beta chains sequenced from one sample in a study of OX40 agonist ivuxolimab in advanced cancers. TCRdb's table, derived via immunoSEQ multiplex PCR, lists solely in-frame clones and lacks some. The top ten hold 13% of the sample, which has about 70,000 clones, approximately 91% seen once. The material was CD4+ or CD8+ T cells sorted from blood, obtained in a trial of the OX40 agonist ivuxolimab. The receptors were gathered from an adult with an advanced solid tumor such as melanoma, head and neck, liver or kidney cancer.

This clone has just one count. The rearrangement uses TRBV5-1 and TRBJ2-5; a weak D match, TRBD2 (5 bases). The V end lost 0 bases, the J end lost 5 bases, and 5 bases lay between the germline ends. The germline gives CDR1 SGHRS, CDR2 YFSETQ. The CDR3 has 12 residues. In nucleotides, the CDR3 is TGCGCCAGCAGCTTGGCGGGGGAGACCCAGTACTTC. It yields the protein CASSLAGETQYF.

This clone was recorded only once. This chain joins TRBV21-1 and TRBJ1-2; TRBD1, the D gene given by the table, was not confirmed from the DNA. TRBV21-1 is designated a pseudogene. CDR3 length: 13 amino acids. This CDR3 is CANPLDRVFGYTF. The CDR3 coding sequence is TGTGCCAACCCGTTAGACAGGGTTTTTGGCTACACCTTC.

V is TRBV29-1 and J is TRBJ2-7; 11 bases match TRBD1. Trimming took 3 bases from V and 6 from J; bases not matched to a gene: 4. The CDR3 covers 13 residues. Germline V gene data show CDR1 as SQVTM and CDR2 as ANQGSEA. CDR3 in amino acids: CSVEIGTGGEQYF. The CDR3 bases are TGCAGCGTTGAGATAGGGACAGGGGGCGAGCAGTACTTC.

The V gene is TRBV7-8, the J gene TRBJ2-7; TRBD2 agrees at 10 bases. The CDR3 is made up of 15 amino acids. CDR1 and CDR2 (germline): SGHVS, FQNEAQ. V gave up 6 bases and J gave up 3 bases; unmatched junction bases: 8. This CDR3 is CASRLVAGGNYEQYF. In DNA, the CDR3 is TGTGCCAGCAGACTAGTAGCGGGAGGAAACTACGAGCAGTACTTC.

The chain links TRBV23-1 to TRBJ2-2; 8 bases are shared with TRBD2. TRBV23-1 is noted as an ORF with a role that remains uncertain. V shed 8 bases, J shed 1 base, and the junction held 15 bases outside the gene matches. The CDR3 consists of 18 residues. The CDR3 loop is CASVRTVTSAQNTGELFF. The DNA for the CDR3 is TGCGCCAGCGTAAGGACTGTGACTAGCGCCCAGAACACCGGGGAGCTGTTTTTT.

The rearrangement uses TRBV29-1 and TRBJ1-2; unclear D gene. V was clipped by 0 bases and J by 4 bases, with 15 bases between them. This CDR3 is 15 amino acids long. Looked up from germline, CDR1 is SQVTM and CDR2 is ANQGSEA. CDR3 in DNA: TGCAGCGTTGAAGATCGCTCGGGTTTCGGCTATGGCTACACCTTC. It codes for CSVEDRSGFGYGYTF. The full variable domain, rest sourced from reference TRBV29-1 and TRBJ1-2, is SAVISQKPSRDICQRGTSLTIQCQVDSQVTMMFWYRQQPGQSLTLIATANQGSEATYESGFVIDKFPISRPNLTFSTLTVSNMSPEDSSIYLCSVEDRSGFGYGYTFGSGTRLTVV.

This clone was seen only once. The J gene is TRBJ1-2, the V gene TRBV27; 8 bases agree with TRBD1. The CDR3 is 11 amino acids. Germline V CDR1 and CDR2: MNHEY, SMNVEV (reference sequence). J was trimmed by 8 bases and V by 8 bases; bases with no gene match: 4. CDR3 sequence reads: CASRTGNGYTF. The CDR3 nucleotides read TGTGCCAGCCGGACAGGGAACGGCTACACCTTC.

The chain joins TRBV27 to TRBJ2-7, with 8 bases fitting TRBD1. The CDR3 extends over 14 amino acids. Germline lookup yields CDR1 MNHEY and CDR2 SMNVEV (reference sequence). With 2 bases clipped from V and 7 bases from J, the junction kept 7 bases outside the gene matches. The DNA for the CDR3 is TGTGCCAGCAGTTTACTGCAGGGGGCGGGAGAGCAGTACTTC. It translates to CASSLLQGAGEQYF.

V is TRBV30 and J is TRBJ1-2; 7 nucleotides agree with TRBD1. This CDR3 comprises 13 residues. V shed 2 bases, J shed 4 bases, and the junction held 4 bases outside the gene matches. Germline-derived CDR1 and CDR2 are GTSNPN and SVGIG (reference sequence). Here the CDR3 DNA reads TGTGCCTGGAGTAGGAGACAGGGCTATGGCTACACCTTC. It specifies CAWSRRQGYGYTF.

J is TRBJ2-1 and V is TRBV30; 12 bases fit TRBD2. The germline V gene has CDR1 GTSNPN and CDR2 SVGIG (reference sequence). This CDR3 is built from 16 residues. Trimming removed 3 bases from V and 3 bases from J; junction bases left unmatched: 6. CDR3 nucleotides: TGTGCCTGGAGGGAAGGACTAGCGGGACACTACAATGAGCAGTTCTTC. This sequence encodes CAWREGLAGHYNEQFF.

This clone was seen only once. The genes are TRBV11-3 and TRBJ2-1; D possibly corresponds to TRBD2 (6 bases). Germline V CDR1 and CDR2: SGHNT, YENEEA. CDR3 length: 14 residues. V shed 0 bases and J shed 7 bases, with 10 bases lying between them. CDR3 sequence: CASSLDWGENEQFF. CDR3 sequence (DNA): TGTGCCAGCAGCTTAGATTGGGGGGAGAATGAGCAGTTCTTC.

The V and J genes are TRBV7-9 and TRBJ2-3; 14 bases line up with TRBD2. V shed 3 bases and J 3 bases; nucleotides not matched to a gene: 5. The CDR3 has 17 amino acids. Germline loops: CDR1 SEHNR, CDR2 FQNEAQ (reference sequence). This chain's CDR3 is CASSFPGLAGATDTQYF. CDR3 bases: TGTGCCAGCAGCTTCCCGGGACTAGCGGGAGCGACAGATACGCAGTATTTT.

The chain couples TRBV14 to TRBJ1-4; a possible D gene is TRBD1 (5 bases). Germline V gene sequence: CDR1 SGHDN, CDR2 FVKESK. The CDR3 covers 16 residues. V was cut by 0 bases and J by 8 bases, with 16 bases left in between. The CDR3 bases are TGTGCCAGCAGCCAAGAATGGGGCAGGGAAAGCGAAAAACTGTTTTTT. Protein product: CASSQEWGRESEKLFF.

This clone was seen only once. The chain has TRBV23-1 and TRBJ2-2; D might be TRBD1 (5 bases). TRBV23-1 is labeled an ORF, and its function is uncertain. V lost 0 bases and J lost 0, with 14 bases in between. This CDR3 is built from 18 residues. For the CDR3, the DNA is TGCGCCAGCAGTCAATCAGTATGTCAGGGCCCGAACACCGGGGAGCTGTTTTTT. Translated: CASSQSVCQGPNTGELFF.

This clone was observed a single time. The rearrangement links TRBV9 to TRBJ2-3; possibly TRBD1 for D (7 bases). V gave up 0 bases and J gave up 7 bases, with 12 bases separating them. This CDR3 has 14 residues. The germline V gene has CDR1 SGDLS and CDR2 YYNGEE. CDR3: CASSVETGTYTQYF. CDR3 DNA: TGTGCCAGCAGCGTAGAGACAGGGACTTATACGCAGTATTTT.

The rearrangement joins TRBV7-3 to TRBJ2-3; TRBD2 aligns across 10 bases. V was pared by 2 bases and J by 4 bases, with 12 bases of the junction left unmatched. CDR1 is SGHTA, CDR2 FQGTGA, per germline. This CDR3 spans 18 amino acids. The CDR3 sequence is CASSLAGSSGSWADTQYF. DNA for the CDR3: TGTGCCAGCAGCTTAGCAGGATCTAGCGGGAGTTGGGCAGATACGCAGTATTTT.

The rearrangement links TRBV5-1 to TRBJ2-2; perhaps TRBD2 as D (5 bases). Germline loops: CDR1 SGHRS, CDR2 YFSETQ. The CDR3 loop spans 15 amino acids. The ends were cut back, 4 bases at V and 6 bases at J, with 16 bases in the middle. The chain's CDR3 is CASSVLAGSPGELFF. Written as DNA, the CDR3 is TGCGCCAGCAGCGTCCTAGCAGGAAGTCCCGGGGAGCTGTTTTTT. Full variable domain (outside the CDR3, taken from reference TRBV5-1 and TRBJ2-2): KAGVTQTPRYLIKTRGQQVTLSCSPISGHRSVSWYQQTPGQGLQFLFEYFSETQRNKGNFPGRFSGRQFSNSRSEMNVSTLELGDSALYLCASSVLAGSPGELFFGEGSRLTVL.

This CDR3 reads CASSFGTAVYEQYF. The CDR3 region has the DNA TGTGCCAGCAGCTTCGGTACTGCAGTCTACGAGCAGTACTTC. The chain combines TRBV5-4 with TRBJ2-7; no definite D call. This CDR3 has 14 residues. V was clipped by 2 bases and J by 3 bases, with 12 bases between them. The germline gives CDR1 SGHNT, CDR2 YYREEE (reference sequence).

The genes are TRBV6-1 and TRBJ2-1, with 8 bases that match TRBD1. Germline-derived CDR1 and CDR2 are MNHNS and SASEGT. The CDR3 sequence is 15 residues long. The J segment lost 5 bases and the V segment lost 7 bases, leaving 10 bases of the junction unmatched. The CDR3 loop reads CASNEPGQVDNEQFF. The CDR3 DNA reads as TGTGCCAGCAACGAGCCGGGACAGGTCGACAATGAGCAGTTCTTC.

A few counts support this clone. This rearrangement joins TRBV25-1 to TRBJ1-5; D remains unclear. The germline V gene encodes CDR1 MGHDK and CDR2 SYGVNS. Between the trimmed V and J ends, which lost 3 bases and 1 base, there was a span of 7 bases. The CDR3 sequence is 14 residues long. CDR3 coding DNA: TGTGCCAGCAGTGACTGGGAAAGCAATCAGCCCCAGCATTTT. It specifies CASSDWESNQPQHF. The complete variable domain, with remaining parts taken from reference TRBV25-1 and TRBJ1-5, reads EADIYQTPRYLVIGTGKKITLECSQTMGHDKMYWYQQDPGMELHLIHYSYGVNSTEKGDLSSESTVSRIRTEHFPLTLESARPSHTSQYLCASSDWESNQPQHFGDGTRLSIL.

The chain employs TRBV27 and TRBJ2-4; either TRBD1 or TRBD2 may supply D (5 bases each). Germline CDR1 is MNHEY and CDR2 is SMNVEV (reference sequence). V lost 4 bases to trimming and J lost 5 bases, with 12 bases between them. The CDR3 runs 14 residues. CDR3 region: CASSSSGTQNIQYF. The DNA of the CDR3 is TGTGCCAGCAGTTCCTCCGGGACCCAAAACATTCAGTACTTC.

This rearrangement joins TRBV12-2 to TRBJ2-7; TRBD1 was called by the table and not checked on the DNA. TRBV12-2 is tagged as a pseudogene. The CDR3 extends over 15 amino acids. The CDR3 is CASRLAGTGVYEQYF. The CDR3 DNA reads TGTGCAAGTCGTTTAGCCGGGACAGGGGTCTACGAGCAGTACTTC.

This chain connects TRBV7-9 to TRBJ2-1, with TRBD2 matching 14 bases. Germline V gives CDR1 SEHNR, CDR2 FQNEAQ (reference sequence). The CDR3 is made up of 15 amino acids. V was pared by 5 bases and J by 6 bases, with 3 bases of the junction left unmatched. CDR3 region: CASSRLAGGSNEQFF. CDR3 DNA: TGTGCCAGCAGCCGACTAGCGGGAGGGTCCAATGAGCAGTTCTTC.

The genes are TRBV5-1 and TRBJ2-7; D not certain. The V and J ends lost 4 bases and 4 bases respectively, with 12 bases between them. CDR3 length equals 13 residues. CDR1 and CDR2 (germline): SGHRS, YFSETQ. The DNA of the CDR3 is TGCGCCAGCAGCACGTACGGAGAATACGAGCAGTACTTC. This codes for CASSTYGEYEQYF.

This chain connects TRBV2 to TRBJ1-1; TRBD1 matches 10 bases. The CDR3 is made up of 14 amino acids. CDR1 is SNHLY and CDR2 is FYNNEI in the germline V gene. V lost 5 bases to trimming and J lost 9 bases; unmatched junction nucleotides: 9. The CDR3 is CASSHGQGVSQAFF. The CDR3 DNA sequence: TGTGCCAGCAGTCACGGACAGGGGGTGAGTCAAGCTTTCTTT.